This T cell receptor (beta chain) was sequenced during a study of patients and donors after allogeneic stem cell transplantation. TCRdb re-derived calls from the RT-PCR reads in MiXCR, one entry per CDR3 protein. Of approximately 200,000 distinct CDR3 sequences listed, 41% are singletons. Germline V CDR1 and CDR2: DFQATT, SNEGSKA (reference sequence). V lost 2 bases to trimming and J lost 8 bases, with 9 bases between them. The CDR3 loop spans 11 amino acids. The chain carries TRBV20-1 and TRBJ1-2; D is undetermined. Sample: blood, either unsorted or a sorted T cell fraction (not recorded which). The TCR originated in a human donor who was either an allogeneic HSCT recipient or a stem cell or donor lymphocyte infusion donor (not recorded which). It is not recorded whose cells these are; they may come from a transplant donor. CDR3 protein: CSARWGPGYTF. The CDR3 DNA sequence: TGCAGTGCTAGATGGGGTCCGGGCTACACCTTC.